Described below is a single TCR beta chain sequence and its context. This sample was taken from a study of cytomegalovirus exposure and HLA in healthy donors. Overall study: It was reported in a later analysis that the same platform had been used for the roughly 130 validation repertoires as for the 550 to 700 first-cohort repertoires.

Sequencing was performed with immunoSEQ multiplex PCR; in TCRdb, only in-frame clones are kept and a portion is missing. Among more than 300,000 clones, roughly 85% were seen once, and the ten largest hold over 0.75%. Separate from the roughly 720-subject first cohort, the roughly 120-subject validation cohort was the one that the donors belonged to. CDR3 size: 13 residues. Germline lookup yields CDR1 MDHEN and CDR2 SYDVKM. The V and J ends lost 6 bases and 10 bases respectively, with 18 bases between them. V and J are TRBV28 and TRBJ1-2, with TRBD1 as a possible D gene (5 bases). Material: PBMCs. The sequence derives from a woman aged 18-35 years in good health and CMV-seronegative. The CDR3 DNA reads as TGTGCCAGCAGCGTGGGGGGACCTGGGGACTACACCTTC. It codes for CASSVGGPGDYTF.